The clone carrying this T cell receptor beta chain was picked up a small number of times. Its antigen is currently unknown. A universal primer site was created by template switching, with the cDNA bearing unique molecular identifiers. TCRdb re-called the 5' RACE reads with MiXCR, one entry per CDR3 protein. The table records about 660,000 distinct CDR3 sequences, around 8.6% of them present only once. This record belongs to a study of identical twins. The study's findings and limits: Twins showed weaker excess sharing in their beta out-of-frame sequences. The study based its conclusions on cross-sectional statistical analysis and did not follow the same donors.

The CDR3 is 16 amino acids. Germline CDR1 reads SEHNR; CDR2 reads FQNEAQ (reference sequence). Trimming cost V 2 bases and J 2 bases; bases outside gene matches: 8. These same data were also listed under a study on yellow fever vaccine responses in identical twins.

This chain links TRBV7-9 with TRBJ2-7; TRBD1 matches at 8 bases. This clonotype originated in a woman aged 18-29 years in good health. Specimen: PBMCs. The CDR3, as DNA: TGTGCCAGCAGCTTAAAACAGGGGGTCGTCCCCTACGAGCAGTACTTC. The encoded protein is CASSLKQGVVPYEQYF. Drawing the rest from reference TRBV7-9 and TRBJ2-7, the complete variable domain is DTGVSQNPRHKITKRGQNVTFRCDPISEHNRLYWYRQTLGQGPEFLTYFQNEAQLEKSRLLSDRFSAERPKGSFSTLEIQRTEQGDSAMYLCASSLKQGVVPYEQYFGPGTRLTVT.